A single T cell receptor (beta chain) is shown here with its context. Its antigen remains unidentified. Assay execution proceeded at the deep level. The assay was immunoSEQ multiplex PCR, and TCRdb's table has in-frame clones only and misses some. The sample has 2 million to 2.5 million clones, about 92% seen once; the top ten hold 0.35% to 0.5%. This sample was included in a study of shared clonotypes between healthy human individuals. Those who donated, Caucasian adults without exception, all lived in Nashville, Tennessee. Researchers partitioned CD4+ cells into CD45RA+ naive and CD45RA-negative memory subsets. Overall study findings and caveats: Sequencing depth was expected to affect clonotype sharing among donors.

Specimen: naive CD4+ T cells from PBMCs. Subset denoted: CD45RA+ positively selected. This receptor was identified in a man aged 18 to 29 in good health. Some clones in this sample may be carry-over from other donors' samples.

In DNA, the CDR3 is TGTGCCAGCAGCTTCGGGGTGGGAGGGCCTTACGAGCAGTACTTC. This encodes CASSFGVGGPYEQYF. The chain joins TRBV7-2 to TRBJ2-7; 7 positions agree with TRBD2. CDR1 and CDR2 from the germline V gene are SGHTA and FQGNSA. V lost 3 bases, J lost 4 bases, and 9 bases stayed unmatched. The CDR3 totals 15 residues.